This T cell receptor (beta chain) stems from a study of T cells in Graves' hyperthyroidism and ophthalmopathy (dated by TCRdb to the late 2010s). General notes on the study: Peripheral blood was sampled at the time of initial diagnosis, prior to any treatment. TCR V-J signatures able to tell the groups apart were searched for in a discovery cohort of 90 to 100 patients, of whom around 42 had Graves' ophthalmopathy and about 60 had stable Graves' hyperthyroidism. After blood sampling, hyperthyroidism patients were treated with methimazole at a starting dose of 30 mg daily, and ophthalmopathy patients were treated with high-dose intravenous methylprednisolone. The roughly 91 discovery patients were randomly divided into training and test sets at a 7:3 ratio. The paper reports TCR Vbeta CDR3 sequencing of approximately 140 peripheral blood samples: over 40 ophthalmopathy, approximately 74 hyperthyroidism and approximately 17 progressor patients. Whether ophthalmopathy could be predicted prospectively was tested in an independent validation cohort made up of 18 hyperthyroidism patients plus 17 patients who later progressed to ophthalmopathy. In about 6 Graves' hyperthyroidism patients, the study also compared T-cell repertoires from thyroid tissue with T-cell repertoires from blood. Beyond this particular receptor, the publication reports: No statistical method was used to set the sample size in advance, and investigators knew the group allocation. A 13 V-J signature model separated ophthalmopathy from stable hyperthyroidism, with about 90% sensitivity and approximately 81% specificity in cross-validation and 80%/75% in testing. In validation, the model predicted progression to ophthalmopathy with around 71% sensitivity and 72% to 85% specificity, a median of 6.5 months before onset. Most expanded thyroid clonotypes (frequency above 0.001) were also found in blood, which suggests that blood repertoires may mirror thyroid immune responses.

The TCR beta CDR3 regions were amplified from the RNA transcripts. A first-round RT-PCR of the TCR CDR3 used the HTBI primer set with the Qiagen OneStep RT-PCR kit. A second multiplex PCR round built the libraries, followed by size selection and purification. Libraries were sequenced paired-end with 100 bp reads on an Illumina HiSeq2000. The paper's processing steps were these. SOAPnuke was used to process the raw data, with reads discarded if the reads contained adapters or uncalled bases, had a mean Phred below 15, or lacked an exact constant-primer or identifier match. High-quality paired reads were merged using COPE v1.2.5, and each unique nucleotide sequence was defined as a clonotype. MiTCR v1.1 was used to align the clonotypes against IMGT TRBV, TRBD and TRBJ reference segments. The analysis was restricted to V-J combinations with a frequency above 0.0001, which together covered 99% to 99.2% of the repertoires. The TCS score was defined as the ratio of F50 (clonal expansion) to E x V (chaos), calculated using BLOSUM62-based TCRdist between CDR3 peptides within each V-J. Welch's t-statistics and random forest reduced fewer than 550 V-J features to 13, which were used in a naive Bayes classifier (R e1071). The raw public data were reprocessed by TCRdb itself: fastp quality trimming at Q25, MiXCR clonotype calling, in-frame beta chains only. A single entry per CDR3 protein holds the most common genes and DNA from its merged rows. None of the V and J calls come from the authors' own analysis; TCRdb made them. The sample has about 110,000 distinct CDR3 sequences on record, more than 15% of them singletons. Clones ranked in the top ten supply around two fifths of the sample.

Stable Graves' hyperthyroidism was defined as the absence of progression to ophthalmopathy over 18 months of follow-up. Hyperthyroidism patients were newly diagnosed, with disease duration under 2 months, and aged 18 to 65 years. The study excluded patients with uncontrolled infections, other autoimmune diseases, pregnancy or lactation. Diagnoses were established on the basis of clinical symptoms, serum thyroxine and TRAb, thyroid ultrasound, and orbital computed tomography. Ficoll-Paque density gradient centrifugation was used to isolate PBMCs from about 10 ml of fresh peripheral blood. Trizol reagent was used to extract total RNA, and RNA quality was then checked on an Agilent 2100 Bioanalyzer. This clonotype came up many times. There is no known antigen for this receptor. Per-base quality was not reported, and no clone a single base away is much larger than it. The source material was blood. This TCR came from a woman aged 50 to 60 with Graves' hyperthyroidism.

This receptor has the CDR3 CASSPGNQPQHF. The sequenced DNA: TGTGCCAGCTCACCCGGGAACCAGCCCCAGCATTTT. This chain joins TRBV18 to TRBJ1-5; confidence is insufficient to name the D gene. CDR1 is given as KGHSH and CDR2 as LQKENI, both from the germline V gene. V is clipped by 3 bases and J by 7 bases, and the sequence between their germline boundaries is 7 bases long. Its CDR3 holds 12 amino acids, cysteine through phenylalanine. Kept here is only the CDR3 DNA, which spans 36 bases and is read in frame from base 1.